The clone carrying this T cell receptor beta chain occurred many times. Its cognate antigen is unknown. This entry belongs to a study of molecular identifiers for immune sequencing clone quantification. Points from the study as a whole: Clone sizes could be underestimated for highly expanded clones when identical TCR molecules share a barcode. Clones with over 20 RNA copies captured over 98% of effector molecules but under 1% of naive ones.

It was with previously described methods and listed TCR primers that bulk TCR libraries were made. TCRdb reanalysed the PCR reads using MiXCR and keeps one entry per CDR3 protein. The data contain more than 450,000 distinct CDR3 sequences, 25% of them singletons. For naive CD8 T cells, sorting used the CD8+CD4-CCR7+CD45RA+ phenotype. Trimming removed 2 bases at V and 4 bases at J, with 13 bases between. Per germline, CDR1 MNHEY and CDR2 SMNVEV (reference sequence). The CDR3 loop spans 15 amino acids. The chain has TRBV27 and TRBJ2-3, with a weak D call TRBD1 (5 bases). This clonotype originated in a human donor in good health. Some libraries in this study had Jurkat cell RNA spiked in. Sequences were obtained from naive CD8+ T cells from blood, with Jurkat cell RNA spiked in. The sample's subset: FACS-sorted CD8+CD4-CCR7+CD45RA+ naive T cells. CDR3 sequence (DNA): TGTGCCAGCAGTTTACAGGGCCTCTACGCAGATACGCAGTATTTT. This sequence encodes CASSLQGLYADTQYF.